Only one count was recorded for the clone carrying this TCR beta chain. Its antigen remains unknown. The data stem from a study of T cell responses to AZD1222 COVID-19 vaccine. General study results and limits: There were repertoire samples only from the period after the peak T cell response. Spike-wide coverage was observed for vaccine-associated CD4 TCRs, with dominant responses at 160-218 and 743-854. Only five to seven AZD1222 recipients were seropositive at baseline. Elevations in Spike-specific TCR breadth and depth followed administration of two AZD1222 doses.

Trimming removed 5 bases from V and 0 bases from J, with 14 bases in between. The germline V gene has CDR1 LNHDA and CDR2 SQIVND (reference sequence). The CDR3 covers 16 residues. Produced via immunoSEQ multiplex PCR; TCRdb's table is partial and in-frame only. The table records 110,000 or so clones, around 93% of them present only once. The chain joins TRBV19 to TRBJ1-5; D is undetermined. This specimen was peripheral blood, taken on day 0 of AZD1222 vaccination. The receptor comes from an adult in good health. CDR3 loop: CASSPRQSGSNQPQHF. DNA of the CDR3: TGTGCCAGTAGTCCACGGCAATCTGGTAGCAATCAGCCCCAGCATTTT. The full variable domain, in which reference TRBV19 and TRBJ1-5 provide the parts outside the CDR3, is DGGITQSPKYLFRKEGQNVTLSCEQNLNHDAMYWYRQDPGQGLRLIYYSQIVNDFQKGDIAEGYSVSREKKESFPLTVTSAQKNPTAFYLCASSPRQSGSNQPQHFGDGTRLSIL.